The 3 T cell receptor beta chains listed next were all sequenced from one sample in a study of regulatory T cells in long-lasting Graves disease. The time point denotes: persistent/refractory GD, antithyroid drugs over 5 years with positive TRAb. PBMCs provided the RNA from which the TCR library was made. According to the study, TCR beta libraries were built with iRepertoire HTBI primers and CDR3-region Arm-PCR. TCRdb reprocessed the multiplex PCR reads with MiXCR, giving one entry per CDR3 protein. The sample contains roughly 400,000 distinct CDR3 sequences, roughly 21% of which appear only once. The sample consisted of peripheral blood mononuclear cells (PBMCs), taken when the disease was refractory, from a patient treated with antithyroid drugs. These receptors were obtained from a female donor with Graves disease.

V is TRBV5-6 and J is TRBJ1-6; unclear D gene. The germline V gene encodes CDR1 SGHDT and CDR2 YYEEEE. The germline V and J ends were trimmed by 1 base and 9 bases, with 14 bases remaining between them. The CDR3 extends over 15 amino acids. CDR3 protein: CASSLPGRGSSPLHF. The CDR3 DNA sequence: TGTGCCAGCAGCTTGCCGGGCCGGGGAAGTTCACCCCTCCACTTT.

A few counts support this clonotype. The rearrangement uses TRBV25-1 and TRBJ2-5; D may be TRBD1 (5 bases). The CDR3 length is 14 residues. Trimming stripped 4 bases from V and 5 bases from J, with 14 bases between. CDR1 is MGHDK, CDR2 SYGVNS, per germline. The CDR3: CASSGPRVFETQYF. DNA for the CDR3: TGTGCCAGCAGTGGCCCCAGGGTCTTCGAGACCCAGTACTTC. Supplemented by reference TRBV25-1 and TRBJ2-5, the full variable domain reads EADIYQTPRYLVIGTGKKITLECSQTMGHDKMYWYQQDPGMELHLIHYSYGVNSTEKGDLSSESTVSRIRTEHFPLTLESARPSHTSQYLCASSGPRVFETQYFGPGTRLLVL.

The V gene is TRBV2, the J gene TRBJ2-3; 10 bases fit TRBD2. Germline CDR1 SNHLY, CDR2 FYNNEI. Trimming at V came to 8 bases and at J to 4 bases, leaving 30 bases not matched to a gene. The CDR3 is made up of 22 amino acids. The CDR3 here is CASDRRLAGDPPSASRADTQYF. The CDR3, as DNA: TGTGCCAGCGATAGGAGGCTAGCGGGAGACCCCCCGTCAGCGAGCCGCGCAGATACGCAGTATTTT.